One sample yielded the 6 T cell receptor beta chains listed below, sequenced in a study of shared clonotypes between healthy human individuals. Using immunoSEQ multiplex PCR, the repertoire was profiled, and TCRdb retains in-frame clones only, with some absent. The sample comprises around 2.5 million clones, more than 85% of which are singletons, and approximately 0.36% rests with the top ten. The sample taken for sequencing was naive CD4+ T cells from PBMCs. As for subset: CD45RA+ positively selected. The receptors were sampled from a young man in good health. Some clones in this sample may be carry-over from other donors' samples.

CDR3 sequence (DNA): TGTGCCAGCAGTTTATTTGGGACAGCAAGCCAGCCCCAGCATTTT. Protein product: CASSLFGTASQPQHF. The rearrangement uses TRBV28 and TRBJ1-5; 7 positions agree with TRBD1. The trim removed 1 base at V and 7 bases at J, leaving 7 bases unmatched. The CDR3 is made up of 15 amino acids. Germline V gene data show CDR1 as MDHEN and CDR2 as SYDVKM.

V usage is TRBV5-6 and J usage is TRBJ2-4; possible D gene TRBD1, 5 bases. V shed 6 bases and J shed 0 bases, with 10 bases lying between them. The CDR3 is 14 residues long. The germline V gene encodes CDR1 SGHDT and CDR2 YYEEEE. CDR3 sequence: CASTRQGAKNIQYF. The CDR3 coding sequence is TGTGCCAGCACCCGTCAGGGAGCCAAAAACATTCAGTACTTC.

The chain is built from TRBV7-2 and TRBJ2-6; no clear D gene. The CDR3 is 18 amino acids. V shed 2 bases and J shed 0 bases, with 14 bases lying between them. Germline V CDR1 and CDR2: SGHTA, FQGNSA. The CDR3 DNA reads as TGTGCCAGCAGCTTATCCTTACAGACGTTCTCTGGGGCCAACGTCCTGACTTTC. Translated, it gives CASSLSLQTFSGANVLTF.

V is TRBV21-1 and J is TRBJ2-3; TRBD1 reflects the table's D call only, with no check against the DNA. TRBV21-1 is reported as a pseudogene. CDR3 length equals 15 residues. The CDR3 region is CASSPGTGIPDTQYF. CDR3 in DNA: TGTGCCAGCAGCCCCGGGACAGGGATCCCAGATACGCAGTATTTT.

The rearrangement links TRBV5-1 to TRBJ2-1, with D unclear. Trimming took 0 bases from V and 9 from J, leaving 13 bases between them. This CDR3 is 14 amino acids long. The germline gives CDR1 SGHRS, CDR2 YFSETQ. The CDR3 DNA is TGCGCCAGCAGCTTGGAGAGCCTTTGGAGTGAGCAGTTCTTC. It specifies CASSLESLWSEQFF.

The chain employs TRBV5-5 and TRBJ2-7; 7 bases map to TRBD1. The CDR3 runs to 14 residues. Germline trimming cut 4 bases from V and 6 bases from J; bases unmatched to any gene: 10. Germline CDR1 is SGHKS and CDR2 is YYEKEE (reference sequence). The CDR3 coding sequence is TGTGCCAGCAGCCGGGACAGCCGCCTGGGCGAGCAGTACTTC. Its protein is CASSRDSRLGEQYF.